This entry is about one T cell receptor beta chain. What it binds is not known. The primer mix had 60 Vbeta and 13 Jbeta primers. Sequencing was performed with immunoSEQ multiplex PCR; in TCRdb, only in-frame clones are kept and a portion is missing. The sample carries roughly 100,000 clones, less than 80% recorded once. The V end was cut by 6 bases, the J end by 1 base, with 3 bases between. This CDR3 is built from 11 residues. Germline-derived CDR1 and CDR2 are MNHNY and SVGAGI (reference sequence). At collection, donors were nominally healthy, but unrecorded immune exposures were probable. These data originate in a study of cytomegalovirus exposure and HLA in healthy donors. The study's findings and limits: Researchers catalogued approximately 170 TCR beta chains as cytomegalovirus-associated.

This sequence was found in a man aged 25 to 45 in good health and CMV-seronegative. This chain uses TRBV6-6 with TRBJ2-5; D gene unclear. The sample comprised PBMCs. Here the CDR3 DNA reads TGTGCCAGCAGCGGCCAAGAGACCCAGTACTTC. Amino acids: CASSGQETQYF.